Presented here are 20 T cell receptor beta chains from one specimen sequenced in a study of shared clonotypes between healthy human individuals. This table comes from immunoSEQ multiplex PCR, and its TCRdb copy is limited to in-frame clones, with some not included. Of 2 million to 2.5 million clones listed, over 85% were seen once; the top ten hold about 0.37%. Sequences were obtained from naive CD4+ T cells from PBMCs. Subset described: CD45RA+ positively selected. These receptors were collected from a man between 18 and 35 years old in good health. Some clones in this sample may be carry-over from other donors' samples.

In DNA, the CDR3 is TGTGCCAGCAGCCAAGATGGGGGACAGGGGGCGCAAAATGAGCAGTTCTTC. Its translation: CASSQDGGQGAQNEQFF. The V gene is TRBV4-2, the J gene TRBJ2-1; 12 bases align to TRBD1. Germline assignment: CDR1 LGHNA and CDR2 YNFKEQ. The V segment lost 0 bases and the J segment 7 bases; nucleotides outside the gene matches: 7. The CDR3 is 17 amino acids.

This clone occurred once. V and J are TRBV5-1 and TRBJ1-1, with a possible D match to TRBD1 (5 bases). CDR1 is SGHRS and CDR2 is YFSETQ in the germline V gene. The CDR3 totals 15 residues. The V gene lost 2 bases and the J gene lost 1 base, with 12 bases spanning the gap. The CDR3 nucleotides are TGCGCCAGCAGCTTACGAGGGGCCCCGAACACTGAAGCTTTCTTT. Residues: CASSLRGAPNTEAFF.

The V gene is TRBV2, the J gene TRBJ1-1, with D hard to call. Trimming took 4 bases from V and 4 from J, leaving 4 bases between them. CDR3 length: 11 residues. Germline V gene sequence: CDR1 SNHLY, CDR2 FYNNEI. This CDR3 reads CASSGFTEAFF. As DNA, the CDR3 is TGTGCCAGCAGTGGGTTCACTGAAGCTTTCTTT. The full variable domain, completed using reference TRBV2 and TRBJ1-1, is EPEVTQTPSHQVTQMGQEVILRCVPISNHLYFYWYRQILGQKVEFLVSFYNNEISEKSEIFDDQFSVERPDGSNFTLKIRSTKLEDSAMYFCASSGFTEAFFGQGTRLTVV.

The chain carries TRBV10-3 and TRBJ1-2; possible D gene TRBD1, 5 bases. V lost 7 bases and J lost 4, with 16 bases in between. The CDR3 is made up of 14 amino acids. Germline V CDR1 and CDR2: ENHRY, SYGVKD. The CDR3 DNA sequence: TGTGCCATCAAACCGGGCCGGGGGGGCTATGGCTACACCTTC. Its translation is CAIKPGRGGYGYTF.

CDR3 nucleotides: TGTGCCATCAGTGAGTTTCAGGATACGCAGTATTTT. It yields the protein CAISEFQDTQYF. This chain joins TRBV10-3 and TRBJ2-3; D is unresolved. V lost 1 base to trimming and J lost 6 bases, with 5 bases between them. Germline values: CDR1 ENHRY, CDR2 SYGVKD. CDR3 length equals 12 residues.

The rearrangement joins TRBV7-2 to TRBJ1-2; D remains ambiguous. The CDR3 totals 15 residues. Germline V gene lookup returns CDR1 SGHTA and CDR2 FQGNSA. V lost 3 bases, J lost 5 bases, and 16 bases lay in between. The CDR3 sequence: CASSFSAPAGYGYTF. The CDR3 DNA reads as TGTGCCAGCAGCTTCAGTGCGCCAGCCGGTTATGGCTACACCTTC.

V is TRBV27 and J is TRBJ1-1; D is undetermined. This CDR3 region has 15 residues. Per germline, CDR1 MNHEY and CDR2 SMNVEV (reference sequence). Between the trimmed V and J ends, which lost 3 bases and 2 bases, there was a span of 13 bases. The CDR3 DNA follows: TGTGCCAGCAGTTTTGATGTTTCAGGAAACACTGAAGCTTTCTTT. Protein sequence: CASSFDVSGNTEAFF.

The CDR3 DNA is TGCGCCAGCAGTCTACTGGGACAGCATAATGAAAAACTGTTTTTT. This encodes CASSLLGQHNEKLFF. J is TRBJ1-4 and V is TRBV4-3; the match to TRBD1 covers 7 bases. The V and J ends lost 6 bases and 4 bases, in that order; junction bases with no gene match: 8. The length of the CDR3 is 15 residues. CDR1 is LGHNA, CDR2 YSLEER, per germline.

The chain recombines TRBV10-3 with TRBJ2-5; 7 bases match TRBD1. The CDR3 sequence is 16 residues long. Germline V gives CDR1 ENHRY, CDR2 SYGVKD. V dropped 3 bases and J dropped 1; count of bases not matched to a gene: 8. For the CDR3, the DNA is TGTGCCATCAGTGACTTACCGGGACAGAGCCAAGAGACCCAGTACTTC. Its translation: CAISDLPGQSQETQYF.

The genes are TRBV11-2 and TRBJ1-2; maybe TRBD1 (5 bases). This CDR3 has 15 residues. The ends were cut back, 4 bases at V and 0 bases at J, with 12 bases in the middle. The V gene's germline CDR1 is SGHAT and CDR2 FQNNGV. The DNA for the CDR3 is TGTGCCAGCAGCTCCACGCCGGGGGCTAACTATGGCTACACCTTC. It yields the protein CASSSTPGANYGYTF.

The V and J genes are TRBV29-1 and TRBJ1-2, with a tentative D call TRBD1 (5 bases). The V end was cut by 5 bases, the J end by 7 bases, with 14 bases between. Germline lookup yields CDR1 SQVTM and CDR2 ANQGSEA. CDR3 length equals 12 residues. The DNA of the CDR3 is TGCAGCGTTACAGGATTTATTATTGGCTACACCTTC. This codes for CSVTGFIIGYTF.

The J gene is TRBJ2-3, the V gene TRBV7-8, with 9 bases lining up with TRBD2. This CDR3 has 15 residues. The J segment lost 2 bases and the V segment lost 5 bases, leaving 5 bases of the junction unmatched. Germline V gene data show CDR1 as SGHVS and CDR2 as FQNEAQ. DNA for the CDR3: TGTGCCAGCAGCATGACTAGCGGATCCACAGATACGCAGTATTTT. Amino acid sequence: CASSMTSGSTDTQYF.

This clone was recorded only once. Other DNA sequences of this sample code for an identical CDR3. CDR3: CASSLGGTGGQPQHF. In DNA, the CDR3 is TGTGCCAGCAGTTTGGGAGGGACGGGTGGTCAGCCCCAGCATTTT. The V gene is TRBV28, the J gene TRBJ1-5; maybe TRBD1 (5 bases). The CDR3 length is 15 residues. V was trimmed by 3 bases and J by 6 bases, leaving 15 bases between them. Looked up from germline, CDR1 is MDHEN and CDR2 is SYDVKM.

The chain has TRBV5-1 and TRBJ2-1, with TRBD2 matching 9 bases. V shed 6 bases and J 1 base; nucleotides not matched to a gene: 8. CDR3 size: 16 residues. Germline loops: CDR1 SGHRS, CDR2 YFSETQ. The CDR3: CASTHVSGRSYNEQFF. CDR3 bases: TGCGCCAGCACCCACGTAAGCGGGAGGTCCTACAATGAGCAGTTCTTC.

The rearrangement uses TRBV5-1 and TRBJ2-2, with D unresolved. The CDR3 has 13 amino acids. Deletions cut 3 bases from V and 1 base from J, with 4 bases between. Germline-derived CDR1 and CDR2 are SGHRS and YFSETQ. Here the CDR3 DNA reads TGCGCCAGCAGCTGGGAGAACACCGGGGAGCTGTTTTTT. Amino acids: CASSWENTGELFF.

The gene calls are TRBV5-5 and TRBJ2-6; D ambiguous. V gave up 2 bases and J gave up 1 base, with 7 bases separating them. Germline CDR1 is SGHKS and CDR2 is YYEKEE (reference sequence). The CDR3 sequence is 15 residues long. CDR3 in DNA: TGTGCCAGCAGCTTACAGCGATCTGGGGCCAACGTCCTGACTTTC. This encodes CASSLQRSGANVLTF.

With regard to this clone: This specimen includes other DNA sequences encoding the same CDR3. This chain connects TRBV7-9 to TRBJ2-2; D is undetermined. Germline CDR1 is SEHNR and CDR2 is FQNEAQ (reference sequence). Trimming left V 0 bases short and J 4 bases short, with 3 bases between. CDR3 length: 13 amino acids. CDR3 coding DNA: TGTGCCAGCAGCTTAGCGGTCACCGGGGAGCTGTTTTTT. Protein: CASSLAVTGELFF.

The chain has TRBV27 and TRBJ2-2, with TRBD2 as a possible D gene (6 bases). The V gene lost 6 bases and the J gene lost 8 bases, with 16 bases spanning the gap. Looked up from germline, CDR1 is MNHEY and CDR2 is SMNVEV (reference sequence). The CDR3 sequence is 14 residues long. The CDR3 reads CASSRGLTEGELFF. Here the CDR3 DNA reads TGTGCCAGCAGCCGGGGACTGACAGAGGGGGAGCTGTTTTTT.

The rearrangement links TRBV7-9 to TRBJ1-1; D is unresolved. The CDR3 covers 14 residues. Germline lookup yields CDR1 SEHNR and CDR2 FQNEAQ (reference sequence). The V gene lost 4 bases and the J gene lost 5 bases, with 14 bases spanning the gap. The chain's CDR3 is CASSSQGPGTEAFF. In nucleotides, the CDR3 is TGTGCCAGCAGCTCCCAAGGGCCCGGAACTGAAGCTTTCTTT.

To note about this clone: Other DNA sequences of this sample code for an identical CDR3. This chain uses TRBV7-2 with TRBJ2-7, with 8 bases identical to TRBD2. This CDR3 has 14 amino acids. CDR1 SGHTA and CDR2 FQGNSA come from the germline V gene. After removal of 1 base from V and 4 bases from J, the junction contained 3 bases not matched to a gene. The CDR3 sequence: CASSLGREGYEQYF. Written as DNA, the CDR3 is TGTGCCAGCAGCTTAGGACGGGAGGGGTACGAGCAGTACTTC.